This entry concerns a single T cell receptor beta chain. Its specificity is not known. This sample was taken from a study of beta chain features in type 1 diabetes. Study observations and caveats: Within the patient group, naive, central memory and Treg TCRB repertoires appeared more similar to each other than within healthy donors. Patients with type 1 diabetes showed fewer VDJ junction insertions and more deletions.

With 0 bases clipped from V and 6 bases from J, the junction kept 8 bases outside the gene matches. This CDR3 comprises 16 residues. Germline CDR1 SGHDT, CDR2 YYEEEE. Every isolated RNA sample was fully reverse transcribed, so sequencing captured expressed TCRB transcripts. Only in-frame clones appear in the TCRdb table, and some are missing; sequencing was by immunoSEQ multiplex PCR. The sample has 15,000 to 20,000 clones, 45% to 50% seen once. This TCR derives from a man aged 18 to 29 in good health. The specimen sequenced was stem cell memory CD4+ T cells from blood. The chain is built from TRBV5-6 and TRBJ2-1; 8 nucleotides agree with TRBD2. CDR3 in DNA: TGTGCCAGCAGCTTGGGGCCTGCGGGGGGAGGCAATGAGCAGTTCTTC. Residues: CASSLGPAGGGNEQFF.